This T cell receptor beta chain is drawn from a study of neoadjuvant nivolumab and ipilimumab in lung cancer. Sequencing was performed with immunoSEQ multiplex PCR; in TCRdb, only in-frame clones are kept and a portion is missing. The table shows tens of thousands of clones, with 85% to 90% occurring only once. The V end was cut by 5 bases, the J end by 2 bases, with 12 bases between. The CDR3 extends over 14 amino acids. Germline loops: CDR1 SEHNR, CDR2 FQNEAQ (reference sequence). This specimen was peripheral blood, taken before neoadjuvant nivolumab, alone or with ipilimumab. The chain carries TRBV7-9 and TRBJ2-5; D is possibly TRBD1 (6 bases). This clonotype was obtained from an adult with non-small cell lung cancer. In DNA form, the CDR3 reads TGTGCCAGCAGCATCGACAGGAGGCAAGAGACCCAGTACTTC. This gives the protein CASSIDRRQETQYF.